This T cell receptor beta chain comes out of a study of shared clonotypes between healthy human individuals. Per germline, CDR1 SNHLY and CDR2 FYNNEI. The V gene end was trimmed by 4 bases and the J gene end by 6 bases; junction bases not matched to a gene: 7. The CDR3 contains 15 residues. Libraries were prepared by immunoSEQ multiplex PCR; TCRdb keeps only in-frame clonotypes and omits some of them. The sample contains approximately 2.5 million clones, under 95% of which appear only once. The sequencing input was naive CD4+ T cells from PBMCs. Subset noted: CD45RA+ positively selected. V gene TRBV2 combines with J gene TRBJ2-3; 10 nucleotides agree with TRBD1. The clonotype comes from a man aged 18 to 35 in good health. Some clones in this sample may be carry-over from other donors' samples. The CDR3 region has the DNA TGTGCCAGCAGTGCCGGGACAGGGGCGACTGATACGCAGTATTTT. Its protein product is CASSAGTGATDTQYF.